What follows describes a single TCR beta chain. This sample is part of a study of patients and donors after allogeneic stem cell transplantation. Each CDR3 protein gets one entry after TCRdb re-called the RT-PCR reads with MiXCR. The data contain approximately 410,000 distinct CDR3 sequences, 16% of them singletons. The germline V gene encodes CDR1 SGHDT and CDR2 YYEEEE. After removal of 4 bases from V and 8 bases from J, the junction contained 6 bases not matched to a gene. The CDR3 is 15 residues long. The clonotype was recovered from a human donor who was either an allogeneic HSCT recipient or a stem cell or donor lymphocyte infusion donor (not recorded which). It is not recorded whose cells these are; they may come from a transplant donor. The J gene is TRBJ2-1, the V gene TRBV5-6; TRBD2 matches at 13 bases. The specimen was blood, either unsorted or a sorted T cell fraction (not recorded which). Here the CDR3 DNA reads TGTGCCAGCAGCCCTACTAGCGGGGGGGCCGATGAGCAGTTCTTC. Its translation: CASSPTSGGADEQFF. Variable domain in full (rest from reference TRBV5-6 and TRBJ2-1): DAGVTQSPTHLIKTRGQQVTLRCSPKSGHDTVSWYQQALGQGPQFIFQYYEEEERQRGNFPDRFSGHQFPNYSSELNVNALLLGDSALYLCASSPTSGGADEQFFGPGTRLTVL.